Listed here are 5 T cell receptor beta chains from one sample, sequenced in a study of PD-1 blockade in classical Hodgkin lymphoma. The repertoire was sequenced with immunoSEQ multiplex PCR; TCRdb's copy has only in-frame clones and lacks some. Of about 39,000 clones detected, roughly 90% appear once; the ten largest clones hold roughly 9.1%. Each patient experienced a relapse that followed autologous stem cell transplantation, and brentuximab vedotin exposure varied. Sample: peripheral blood mononuclear cells (PBMCs), taken at baseline. The receptors come from a human donor with classical Hodgkin lymphoma.

This sequence joins TRBV2 and TRBJ2-7; D gene uncertain. Per the germline V gene, CDR1 is SNHLY and CDR2 is FYNNEI. The V end lost 6 bases, the J end lost 3 bases, and 6 bases lay between the germline ends. The CDR3 is made up of 11 amino acids. In DNA form, the CDR3 reads TGTGCCAGCAGGACCCTCTACGAGCAGTACTTC. Its translation is CASRTLYEQYF.

This clone appeared once. This sequence joins TRBV6-6 and TRBJ1-2; 7 positions agree with TRBD1. There are 14 residues in the CDR3. J gave up 0 bases and V 10 bases, and 8 bases lay outside the gene matches. Germline assignment: CDR1 MNHNY and CDR2 SVGAGI (reference sequence). The CDR3 sequence: CATPEGQTNYGYTF. In DNA form, the CDR3 reads TGTGCCACCCCAGAGGGACAGACTAACTATGGCTACACCTTC.

This clone was found a few times. This chain connects TRBV11-1 to TRBJ1-6; 8 bases agree with TRBD1. Looked up from germline, CDR1 is SGHAT and CDR2 is FQDESV (reference sequence). Unmatched junction bases numbered 4, after V lost 3 bases and J lost 9 bases. The CDR3 is made up of 14 amino acids. CDR3 sequence reads: CASSFETGASPLHF. The CDR3 coding sequence is TGTGCCAGCAGCTTCGAGACAGGGGCTTCACCCCTCCACTTT.

The genes are TRBV29-1 and TRBJ1-1; 7 bases match TRBD1. The CDR3 length is 15 residues. With V trimmed by 4 bases and J by 2 bases, 10 bases remained unmatched. Germline assignment: CDR1 SQVTM and CDR2 ANQGSEA. CDR3 in amino acids: CSVGQGMGLNTEAFF. The CDR3 DNA sequence: TGCAGCGTTGGACAGGGAATGGGTCTTAACACTGAAGCTTTCTTT. Full variable domain (missing parts from reference TRBV29-1 and TRBJ1-1): SAVISQKPSRDICQRGTSLTIQCQVDSQVTMMFWYRQQPGQSLTLIATANQGSEATYESGFVIDKFPISRPNLTFSTLTVSNMSPEDSSIYLCSVGQGMGLNTEAFFGQGTRLTVV.

This clone has only a few counts. V is TRBV19 and J is TRBJ1-2, with unresolved D. Germline values: CDR1 LNHDA, CDR2 SQIVND (reference sequence). Between the trimmed V and J ends, which lost 7 bases and 4 bases, there was a span of 16 bases. The CDR3 has 14 residues. The CDR3: CASKALTTFYGYTF. CDR3 nucleotide sequence: TGTGCCAGTAAGGCTCTTACTACGTTCTATGGCTACACCTTC.